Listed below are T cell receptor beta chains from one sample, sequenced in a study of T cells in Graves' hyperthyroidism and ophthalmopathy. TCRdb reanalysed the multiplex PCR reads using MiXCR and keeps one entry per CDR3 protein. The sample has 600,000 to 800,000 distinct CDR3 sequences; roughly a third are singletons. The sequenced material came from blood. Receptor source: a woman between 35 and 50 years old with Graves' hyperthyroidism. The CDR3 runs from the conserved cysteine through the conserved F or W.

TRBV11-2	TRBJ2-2	CASSLGHGKVSPGELFF
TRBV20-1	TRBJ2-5	CSAPKGGWETQYF
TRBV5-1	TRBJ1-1	CASRPRGDTETFF
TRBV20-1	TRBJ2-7	CSVAHFHLVGYGQYF
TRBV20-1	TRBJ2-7	CSARDLAGETYEQYF
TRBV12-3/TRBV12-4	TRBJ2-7	CASSFISSSEQYF
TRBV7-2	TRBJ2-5	CASSQDPGSAGGHETQYF
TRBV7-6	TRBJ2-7	CASSRTLPYEQYF
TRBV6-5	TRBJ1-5	CASSYDSNQPQHF
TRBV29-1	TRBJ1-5	CSVNGQSNEQPQHF
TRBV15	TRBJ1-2	CATSRDGTGGADGYTF
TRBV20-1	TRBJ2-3	CSARGETTDTQYF
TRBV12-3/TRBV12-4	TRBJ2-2	CASSMEVRDTGELFF
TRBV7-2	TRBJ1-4	CASRGLNEKLFF
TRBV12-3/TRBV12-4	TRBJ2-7	CASGSGLVGPYEQYF
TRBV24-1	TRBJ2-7	CATSPQGSAYEQYF
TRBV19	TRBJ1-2	CARSWETGRYRSLANYGYTF
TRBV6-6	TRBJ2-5	CASSYQREETQYF
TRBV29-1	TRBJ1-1	CSVAYMNTEAFF
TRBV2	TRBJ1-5	CASSSTGAINQPQHF
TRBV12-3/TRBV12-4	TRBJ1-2	CASSGRQGMYYGYTF
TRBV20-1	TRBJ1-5	CSAYQGEGWGQPQHF
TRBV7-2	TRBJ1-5	CASSLDRFSQPQHF
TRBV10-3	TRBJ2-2	CAGGPLNTGELFF
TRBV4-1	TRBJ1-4	CASSQVHGEKLFF
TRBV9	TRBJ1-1	CASSVGQGVGEAFF
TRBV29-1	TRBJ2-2	CSVFGGSGELFF
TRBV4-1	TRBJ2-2	CASSPPGAQLFF
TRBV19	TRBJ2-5	CASSIPAQETQYF
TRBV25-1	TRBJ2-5	CASSETNGRTSGATRPQYF
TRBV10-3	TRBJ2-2	CASSYFHSARGLAELLANTGELFF
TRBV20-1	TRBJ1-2	CSAPRDRQRYGYTF
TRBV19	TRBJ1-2	CASSIGTAVHGYTF
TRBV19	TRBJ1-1	CASGRGTMNTEAFF
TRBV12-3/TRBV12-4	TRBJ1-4	CASSQESTNQKLFF
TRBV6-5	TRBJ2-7	CASTPYSGYEQYF
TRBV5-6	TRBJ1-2	CASSPYGPYGYTF
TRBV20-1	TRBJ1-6	CSARDQGTGWNSPLHF
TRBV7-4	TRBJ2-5	CASSPPSKPGHTSGSGETQYF
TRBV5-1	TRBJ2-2	CASSLWTSNTGELFF
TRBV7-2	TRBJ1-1	CASSSGQGVYTEAFF
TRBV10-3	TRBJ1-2	CAISPDREGGYTF
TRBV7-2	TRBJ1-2	CASSLGRTGYGYTF
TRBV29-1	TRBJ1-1	CSVEANRAVNTEAFF
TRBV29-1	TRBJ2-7	CSVIRDGDYEQYF
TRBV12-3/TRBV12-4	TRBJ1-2	CASSLPPADGHGYTF
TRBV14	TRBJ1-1	CASSSLGGALGNTEAFF
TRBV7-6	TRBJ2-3	CASSLVAGGSSPSTDTQYF
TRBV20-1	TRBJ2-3	CSAPSGDTQYF
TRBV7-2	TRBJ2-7	CASSGGSSSEQYF
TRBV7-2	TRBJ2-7	CASSFGRASGRVRSYEQYF
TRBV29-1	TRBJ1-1	CSVATSENNEAFF
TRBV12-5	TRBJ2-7	CASGSSGGAPYEQYF